This T cell receptor (beta chain) is from a study of T cell repertoires in aging, cancer and after chemotherapy. Amplification of TCR beta used genomic DNA extracted from peripheral blood. Multiplex touch-down PCR with TRB-A/B primers amplified rearranged V-D-J TRB sequences. Each CDR3 protein gets one entry after TCRdb re-called the multiplex PCR reads with MiXCR. The sample includes fewer than 20,000 distinct CDR3 sequences, 40% to 55% of them seen just once. This CDR3 region has 16 residues. Germline values: CDR1 MNHEY, CDR2 SMNVEV (reference sequence). The V and J ends lost 6 bases and 3 bases respectively, with 15 bases between them.

The chain joins TRBV27 to TRBJ1-6; D is unresolved. This clonotype was sampled from a human donor in good health. The source material was blood. The CDR3 region has the DNA TGTGCCAGCAGCCACCTTTTAGAGGGCTATAATTCACCCCTCCACTTT. Residues: CASSHLLEGYNSPLHF.